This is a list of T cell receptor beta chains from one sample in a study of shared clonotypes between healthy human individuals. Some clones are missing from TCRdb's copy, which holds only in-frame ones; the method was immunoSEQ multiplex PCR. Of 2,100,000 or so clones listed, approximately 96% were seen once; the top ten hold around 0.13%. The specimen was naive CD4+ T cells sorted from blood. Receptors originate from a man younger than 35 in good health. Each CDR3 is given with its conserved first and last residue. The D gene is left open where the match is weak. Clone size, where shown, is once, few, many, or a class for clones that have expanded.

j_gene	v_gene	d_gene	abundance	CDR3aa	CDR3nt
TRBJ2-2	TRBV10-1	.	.	CASSDLLNTGELFF	TGCGCCAGCAGTGACTTGCTTAACACCGGGGAGCTGTTTTTT
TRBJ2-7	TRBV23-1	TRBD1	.	CASRARDRAYEQYF	TGCGCCAGCAGGGCCCGGGACAGAGCCTACGAGCAGTACTTC
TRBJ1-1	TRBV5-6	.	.	CASSFGRGHLNTEAFF	TGTGCCAGCAGCTTTGGGCGGGGACATCTGAACACTGAAGCTTTCTTT
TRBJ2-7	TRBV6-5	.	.	CASSYRGEQYF	TGTGCCAGCAGTTACAGGGGCGAGCAGTACTTC
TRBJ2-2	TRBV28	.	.	CASSLGGLNTGELFF	TGTGCCAGCAGTTTAGGGGGGTTGAACACCGGGGAGCTGTTTTTT
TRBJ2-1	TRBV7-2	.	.	CASSSRNEQFF	TGTGCCAGCAGCTCGAGGAATGAGCAGTTCTTC
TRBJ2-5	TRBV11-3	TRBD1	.	CASSLGYRGYQETQYF	TGTGCCAGCAGCTTAGGGTACAGGGGGTACCAAGAGACCCAGTACTTC
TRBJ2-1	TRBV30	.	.	CACQGYNEQFF	TGTGCCTGTCAGGGGTACAATGAGCAGTTCTTC
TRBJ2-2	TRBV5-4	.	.	CASSLTGGNTGELFF	TGTGCCAGCAGCCTGACTGGGGGGAACACCGGGGAGCTGTTTTTT
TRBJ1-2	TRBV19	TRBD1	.	CASKGTDTYGYTF	TGTGCCAGTAAGGGGACAGATACCTATGGCTACACCTTC
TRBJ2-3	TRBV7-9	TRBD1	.	CASSFEDRGLLTQYF	TGTGCCAGCAGCTTCGAAGACAGGGGCCTCTTGACGCAGTATTTT
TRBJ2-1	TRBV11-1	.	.	CASSLEVPPRTNEQFF	TGTGCCAGCAGCTTAGAAGTCCCCCCACGGACCAATGAGCAGTTCTTC
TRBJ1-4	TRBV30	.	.	CAWSVRTTEKLFF	TGTGCCTGGAGCGTTCGGACGACAGAAAAACTGTTTTTT
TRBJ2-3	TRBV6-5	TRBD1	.	CASSSRDRPTDTQYF	TGTGCCAGCAGTTCCCGGGACAGGCCCACAGATACGCAGTATTTT
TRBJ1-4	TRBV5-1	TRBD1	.	CASSLTQGTNEKLFF	TGCGCCAGCAGCTTGACACAGGGGACTAATGAAAAACTGTTTTTT
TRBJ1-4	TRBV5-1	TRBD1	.	CASSRDSLSTNEKLFF	TGCGCCAGCAGCCGGGACAGTTTATCAACTAATGAAAAACTGTTTTTT
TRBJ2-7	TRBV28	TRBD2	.	CASSSPKSGKYEQYF	TGTGCCAGCAGTAGCCCGAAAAGCGGGAAATACGAGCAGTACTTC
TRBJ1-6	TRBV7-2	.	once	CASSLGIGTNSPLHF	TGTGCCAGCAGCTTAGGGATAGGGACCAATTCACCCCTCCACTTT
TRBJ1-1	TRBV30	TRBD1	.	CAWSSNSGGQGVRTEAFF	TGTGCCTGGAGCTCCAATTCGGGGGGACAGGGGGTTCGCACTGAAGCTTTCTTT
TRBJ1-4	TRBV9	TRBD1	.	CASSGDRGDEKLFF	TGTGCCAGCAGCGGAGACAGGGGAGATGAAAAACTGTTTTTT
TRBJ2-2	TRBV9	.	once	CASSVPPDSGELFF	TGTGCCAGCAGCGTACCCCCCGACAGCGGGGAGCTGTTTTTT
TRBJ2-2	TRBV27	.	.	CASSPIRWGGGRAGELFF	TGTGCCAGCAGCCCAATTCGCTGGGGGGGCGGTAGGGCCGGGGAGCTGTTTTTT
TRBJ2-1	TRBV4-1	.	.	CASSQIAEMRYNEQFF	TGCGCCAGCAGCCAAATCGCCGAAATGCGTTACAATGAGCAGTTCTTC
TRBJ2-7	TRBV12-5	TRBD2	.	CASGLSWSGSSYEQYF	TGTGCTAGTGGTTTGTCATGGAGCGGGAGCTCCTACGAGCAGTACTTC
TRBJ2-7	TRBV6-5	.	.	CASSKPGYEQYF	TGTGCCAGCAGTAAGCCGGGCTACGAGCAGTACTTC
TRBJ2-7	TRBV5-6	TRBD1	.	CASTEDRRSYEQYF	TGTGCCAGCACCGAGGACAGGCGGTCCTACGAGCAGTACTTC
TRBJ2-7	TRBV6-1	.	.	CASSPNRGYEQYF	TGTGCCAGCAGTCCAAATAGGGGCTACGAGCAGTACTTC
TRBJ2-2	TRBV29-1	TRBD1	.	CSVRNRGRSGELFF	TGCAGCGTTCGGAACAGGGGGAGGTCCGGGGAGCTGTTTTTT
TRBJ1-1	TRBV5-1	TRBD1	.	CASSWDRGSSANTEAFF	TGCGCCAGCAGCTGGGACAGGGGGTCGTCGGCGAACACTGAAGCTTTCTTT
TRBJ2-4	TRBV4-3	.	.	CASSQDLPGQTKNIQYF	TGCGCCAGCAGCCAAGATCTCCCAGGGCAAACCAAAAACATTCAGTACTTC
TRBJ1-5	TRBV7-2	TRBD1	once	CASSLVAGRGQAQPQHF	TGTGCCAGCAGCTTAGTGGCTGGCAGGGGGCAAGCCCAGCCCCAGCATTTT
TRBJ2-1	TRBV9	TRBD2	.	CASSERTLAGVGNEQFF	TGTGCCAGCAGCGAGCGAACACTAGCGGGAGTGGGGAATGAGCAGTTCTTC
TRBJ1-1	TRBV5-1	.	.	CASSPPTVNTEAFF	TGCGCCAGCAGCCCCCCAACAGTGAACACTGAAGCTTTCTTT
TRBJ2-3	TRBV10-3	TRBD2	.	CAISGNGGAIGDTQYF	TGTGCCATCAGTGGCAACGGGGGGGCAATAGGAGATACGCAGTATTTT
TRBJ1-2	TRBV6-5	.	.	CASSYSRDGSVRGYTF	TGTGCCAGCAGTTACTCGAGAGACGGTTCGGTAAGAGGCTACACCTTC
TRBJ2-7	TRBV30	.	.	CAWSVLGLSYEQYF	TGTGCCTGGAGTGTACTCGGGCTTTCCTACGAGCAGTACTTC
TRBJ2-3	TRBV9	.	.	CASSVGVTSTDTQYF	TGTGCCAGCAGCGTAGGTGTGACGAGCACAGATACGCAGTATTTT
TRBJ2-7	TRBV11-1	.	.	CASSLGDKALGEQYF	TGTGCCAGCAGCTTAGGAGACAAAGCCTTGGGGGAGCAGTACTTC
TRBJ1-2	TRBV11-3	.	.	CASSPHPSPPGTLCVWGYTF	TGTGCCAGCAGCCCTCACCCTTCTCCACCCGGGACATTGTGTGTGTGGGGCTACACCTTC
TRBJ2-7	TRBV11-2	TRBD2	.	CASSLVGTTIYEQYF	TGTGCCAGCAGCTTAGTCGGGACTACGATCTACGAGCAGTACTTC
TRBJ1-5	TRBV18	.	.	CASSPKGSGNQPQHF	TGTGCCAGCTCACCGAAGGGGAGCGGCAATCAGCCCCAGCATTTT
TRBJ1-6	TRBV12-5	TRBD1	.	CASGLSWGTGDFFYNSPLHF	TGTGCTAGTGGTTTGTCCTGGGGGACAGGGGATTTTTTCTATAATTCACCCCTCCACTTT
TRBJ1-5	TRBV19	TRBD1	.	CASSPQGAGAYSNQPQHF	TGTGCCAGTAGTCCGCAGGGGGCAGGGGCCTATAGCAATCAGCCCCAGCATTTT
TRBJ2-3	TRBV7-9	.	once	CASSETDTQYF	TGTGCCAGCAGCGAGACAGATACGCAGTATTTT
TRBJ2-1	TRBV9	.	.	CASSVTGGLKDNEQFF	TGTGCCAGCAGCGTCACGGGGGGCCTAAAGGACAATGAGCAGTTCTTC
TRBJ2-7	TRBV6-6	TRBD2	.	CASSRGTMGFYEQYF	TGTGCCAGCAGTCGCGGGACTATGGGATTCTACGAGCAGTACTTC
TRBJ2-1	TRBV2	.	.	CASSEAQGAQRALF	TGTGCCAGCAGTGAAGCGCAAGGTGCCCAAAGAGCGCTCTTC
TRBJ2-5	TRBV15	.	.	CATSRGVMGGVLETQYF	TGTGCCACCAGCAGGGGGGTAATGGGCGGCGTGTTGGAGACCCAGTACTTC
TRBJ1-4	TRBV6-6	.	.	CASSYLGFGEKLFF	TGTGCCAGCAGTTACCTAGGTTTCGGGGAAAAACTGTTTTTT
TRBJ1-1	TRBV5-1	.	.	CASSPAGHPDTEAFF	TGCGCCAGCAGCCCGGCGGGCCACCCCGACACTGAAGCTTTCTTT
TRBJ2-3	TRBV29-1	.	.	CSAVSSTDTQYF	TGCAGCGCTGTGAGTAGCACAGATACGCAGTATTTT
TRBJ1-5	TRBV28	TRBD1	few	CASSTGGKNQPQHF	TGTGCCAGTTCGACAGGGGGGAAGAATCAGCCCCAGCATTTT
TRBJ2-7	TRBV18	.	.	CASSPGGSGSYEQYF	TGTGCCAGCTCACCCGGAGGGAGTGGCTCCTACGAGCAGTACTTC
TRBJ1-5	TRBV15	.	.	CATSRAPYSNQPQHF	TGTGCCACCAGCAGAGCGCCATATAGCAATCAGCCCCAGCATTTT
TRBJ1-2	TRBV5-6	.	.	CASSLVDGGDYGYTF	TGTGCCAGCAGCTTGGTCGATGGGGGCGACTATGGCTACACCTTC
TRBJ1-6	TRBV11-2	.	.	CASSPPGSPLHF	TGTGCCAGCAGCCCCCCGGGTTCACCCCTCCACTTT
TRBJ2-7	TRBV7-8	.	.	CASSLGLSRGEQYF	TGTGCCAGCAGCTTAGGTTTATCCCGCGGCGAGCAGTACTTC